This is a list of T cell receptor beta chains from one sample in a study of response to subunit inactivated influenza vaccine. TCRdb fed the RT-PCR reads into MiXCR, producing one record per CDR3 protein. Of hundreds of thousands of distinct CDR3 sequences detected, approximately 17% appear once; the ten largest clones hold 9.5% to 13%. Sequencing used PBMCs from blood, obtained 5 days after vaccination. Receptors were obtained from a man in his fifties who received an inactivated influenza vaccine. Both conserved end residues are part of each CDR3. D genes are given only for firm matches. Some rows have no size entry. The others give once, few or many, or a class for an expanded clone.

j_call: TRBJ1-1; v_call: TRBV12-3/TRBV12-4; d_call: NA; clone_size: NA; cdr3_aa: CASSFAGTRTEAFF; cdr3_nt: TGTGCCAGCAGTTTCGCCGGGACAAGGACTGAAGCTTTCTTT
j_call: TRBJ2-7; v_call: TRBV5-4; d_call: NA; clone_size: few; cdr3_aa: CASSRDIGDGYEQYF; cdr3_nt: TGTGCCAGCAGCAGGGATATAGGGGACGGCTACGAGCAGTACTTC
j_call: TRBJ2-5; v_call: TRBV12-3/TRBV12-4; d_call: NA; clone_size: many; cdr3_aa: CASRIESFGETQYF; cdr3_nt: TGTGCCAGCAGAATTGAGTCGTTTGGGGAGACCCAGTACTTC
j_call: TRBJ2-1; v_call: TRBV20-1; d_call: TRBD2; clone_size: NA; cdr3_aa: CSARASGSREQFF; cdr3_nt: TGCAGTGCTAGGGCTAGCGGGAGTAGGGAGCAGTTCTTC
j_call: TRBJ1-2; v_call: TRBV11-1; d_call: NA; clone_size: NA; cdr3_aa: CASSPDRTYGYTF; cdr3_nt: TGTGCCAGCAGCCCAGACAGGACCTATGGCTACACCTTC
j_call: TRBJ2-7; v_call: TRBV13; d_call: NA; clone_size: few; cdr3_aa: CASSLSWNEQYF; cdr3_nt: TGTGCCAGCAGCTTAAGTTGGAACGAGCAGTACTTC
j_call: TRBJ1-5; v_call: TRBV12-3/TRBV12-4; d_call: NA; clone_size: few; cdr3_aa: CASTLGGRNQPQHF; cdr3_nt: TGTGCCAGCACCTTGGGGGGAAGAAATCAGCCCCAGCATTTT
j_call: TRBJ2-3; v_call: TRBV7-2; d_call: TRBD2; clone_size: many; cdr3_aa: CASSLDRGGTNTQYF; cdr3_nt: TGTGCCAGCAGCTTAGATCGGGGGGGCACTAATACGCAGTATTTT
j_call: TRBJ1-5; v_call: TRBV4-2; d_call: NA; clone_size: few; cdr3_aa: CASSPFHRDQPQHF; cdr3_nt: TGTGCCAGCAGCCCCTTTCATCGAGATCAGCCCCAGCATTTT
j_call: TRBJ1-2; v_call: TRBV20-1; d_call: NA; clone_size: NA; cdr3_aa: CSAGSRPTRGYGYTF; cdr3_nt: TGCAGTGCTGGCAGCCGACCGACAAGGGGCTATGGCTACACCTTC
j_call: TRBJ1-5; v_call: TRBV20-1; d_call: NA; clone_size: few; cdr3_aa: CSVSPGVGGIQHF; cdr3_nt: TGCAGTGTTTCCCCCGGGGTTGGAGGAATCCAGCATTTT
j_call: TRBJ1-1; v_call: TRBV29-1; d_call: NA; clone_size: once; cdr3_aa: CSVEGGGDTEAFF; cdr3_nt: TGCAGCGTTGAAGGGGGGGGAGACACTGAAGCTTTCTTT
j_call: TRBJ1-5; v_call: TRBV25-1; d_call: TRBD1; clone_size: NA; cdr3_aa: CASSEIRTGMIQPQHF; cdr3_nt: TGTGCCAGCAGTGAAATCCGGACAGGGATGATTCAGCCCCAGCATTTT
j_call: TRBJ2-5; v_call: TRBV28; d_call: TRBD2; clone_size: few; cdr3_aa: CASSFAGGQETQYF; cdr3_nt: TGTGCCAGCAGTTTTGCGGGGGGGCAGGAGACCCAGTACTTC
j_call: TRBJ1-1; v_call: TRBV20-1; d_call: TRBD1; clone_size: few; cdr3_aa: CSARDLAGGTEAFF; cdr3_nt: TGCAGTGCTAGAGATCTTGCAGGGGGCACTGAAGCTTTCTTT
j_call: TRBJ2-3; v_call: TRBV20-1; d_call: TRBD2; clone_size: many; cdr3_aa: CSARGLGLAGGGTDTQYF; cdr3_nt: TGCAGTGCTAGAGGTCTAGGACTAGCGGGGGGGGGCACAGATACGCAGTATTTT
j_call: TRBJ2-7; v_call: TRBV9; d_call: TRBD2; clone_size: NA; cdr3_aa: CASGAGGPGNYEQYF; cdr3_nt: TGTGCCAGCGGGGCGGGAGGGCCTGGCAACTACGAGCAGTACTTC
j_call: TRBJ2-2; v_call: TRBV10-3; d_call: NA; clone_size: few; cdr3_aa: CAISVQGSRTGELFF; cdr3_nt: TGTGCCATCAGTGTACAAGGCTCTCGGACCGGGGAGCTGTTTTTT
j_call: TRBJ1-4; v_call: TRBV4-1; d_call: NA; clone_size: few; cdr3_aa: CASSQDFGGREKLFF; cdr3_nt: TGCGCCAGCAGCCAAGATTTTGGGGGACGGGAAAAACTGTTTTTT
j_call: TRBJ2-7; v_call: TRBV12-3/TRBV12-4; d_call: NA; clone_size: few; cdr3_aa: CASSFDGGTYEQYF; cdr3_nt: TGTGCCAGCAGTTTTGATGGCGGAACCTACGAGCAGTACTTC
j_call: TRBJ2-3; v_call: TRBV15; d_call: NA; clone_size: few; cdr3_aa: CATSRDGGLGTDTQYF; cdr3_nt: TGTGCCACCAGCAGAGATGGGGGGCTCGGCACAGATACGCAGTATTTT
j_call: TRBJ1-1; v_call: TRBV3-1; d_call: NA; clone_size: NA; cdr3_aa: CASSQEALRNKGTEAFF; cdr3_nt: TGTGCCAGCAGCCAAGAAGCGCTTAGGAATAAAGGCACTGAAGCTTTCTTT
j_call: TRBJ2-4; v_call: TRBV7-9; d_call: TRBD1; clone_size: NA; cdr3_aa: CASSSRTGQGFGDIQYF; cdr3_nt: TGTGCCAGCAGCTCTCGAACGGGACAGGGCTTTGGGGACATTCAGTACTTC
j_call: TRBJ2-1; v_call: TRBV28; d_call: NA; clone_size: few; cdr3_aa: CASSSLAALYNEQFF; cdr3_nt: TGTGCCAGCAGTTCCCTCGCGGCACTCTACAATGAGCAGTTCTTC
j_call: TRBJ2-2; v_call: TRBV28; d_call: NA; clone_size: NA; cdr3_aa: CASKGGETRNTGELFF; cdr3_nt: TGTGCCAGCAAAGGGGGAGAGACTAGAAACACCGGGGAGCTGTTTTTT
j_call: TRBJ2-5; v_call: TRBV27; d_call: NA; clone_size: NA; cdr3_aa: CASSPTREWETQYF; cdr3_nt: TGTGCCAGCAGTCCTACGAGGGAGTGGGAGACCCAGTACTTC
j_call: TRBJ2-5; v_call: TRBV15; d_call: NA; clone_size: NA; cdr3_aa: CATSREDRRGETQYF; cdr3_nt: TGTGCCACCAGCAGAGAGGACAGGAGGGGGGAGACCCAGTACTTC
j_call: TRBJ2-5; v_call: TRBV29-1; d_call: NA; clone_size: many; cdr3_aa: CSVGPGSPETQYF; cdr3_nt: TGCAGCGTTGGGCCAGGGTCCCCGGAGACCCAGTACTTC
j_call: TRBJ2-7; v_call: TRBV12-3/TRBV12-4; d_call: TRBD2; clone_size: few; cdr3_aa: CASRPFGGLAGSSYEQYF; cdr3_nt: TGTGCCAGCAGACCGTTTGGGGGACTAGCGGGAAGCTCCTACGAGCAGTACTTC
j_call: TRBJ1-4; v_call: TRBV4-3; d_call: NA; clone_size: NA; cdr3_aa: CASSRTVPNEKLFF; cdr3_nt: TGCGCCAGCAGCCGGACCGTACCTAATGAAAAACTGTTTTTT
j_call: TRBJ2-3; v_call: TRBV5-1; d_call: TRBD2; clone_size: NA; cdr3_aa: CASRSGSGGALATDTQYF; cdr3_nt: TGCGCCAGCAGGTCAGGTAGCGGGGGGGCCCTCGCCACAGATACGCAGTATTTT
j_call: TRBJ2-5; v_call: TRBV5-1; d_call: NA; clone_size: many; cdr3_aa: CASSLEAGRKTQYF; cdr3_nt: TGTGCCAGCAGCTTGGAGGCAGGTCGGAAGACCCAGTACTTC